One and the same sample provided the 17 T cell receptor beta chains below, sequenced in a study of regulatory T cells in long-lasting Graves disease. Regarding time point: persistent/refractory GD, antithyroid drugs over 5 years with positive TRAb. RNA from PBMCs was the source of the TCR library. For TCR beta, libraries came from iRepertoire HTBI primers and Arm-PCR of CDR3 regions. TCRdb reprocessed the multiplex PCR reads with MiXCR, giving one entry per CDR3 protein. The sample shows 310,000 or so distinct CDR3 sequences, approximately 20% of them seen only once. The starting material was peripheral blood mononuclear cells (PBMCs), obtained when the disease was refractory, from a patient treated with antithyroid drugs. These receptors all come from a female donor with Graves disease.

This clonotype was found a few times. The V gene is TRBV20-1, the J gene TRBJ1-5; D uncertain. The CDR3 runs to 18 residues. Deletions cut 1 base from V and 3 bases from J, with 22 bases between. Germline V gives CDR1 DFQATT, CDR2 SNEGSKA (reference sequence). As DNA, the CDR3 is TGCAGTGCTAGAGGCCCCAGAAGGTTTCGTGTAACCAATCAGCCCCAGCATTTT. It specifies CSARGPRRFRVTNQPQHF.

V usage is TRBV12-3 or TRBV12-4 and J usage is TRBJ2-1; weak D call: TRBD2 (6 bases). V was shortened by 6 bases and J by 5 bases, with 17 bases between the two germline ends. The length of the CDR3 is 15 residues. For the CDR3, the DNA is TGTGCCAGCAGCCGCAGCGGAGGGGCACACAATGAGCAGTTCTTC. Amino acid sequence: CASSRSGGAHNEQFF.

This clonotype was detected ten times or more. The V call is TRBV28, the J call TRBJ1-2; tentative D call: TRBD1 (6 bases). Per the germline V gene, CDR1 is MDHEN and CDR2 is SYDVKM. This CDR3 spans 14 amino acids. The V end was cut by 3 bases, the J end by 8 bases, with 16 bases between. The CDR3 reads CASSLPQGYFGYTF. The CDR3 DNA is TGTGCCAGCAGTTTGCCCCAGGGGTACTTCGGCTACACCTTC.

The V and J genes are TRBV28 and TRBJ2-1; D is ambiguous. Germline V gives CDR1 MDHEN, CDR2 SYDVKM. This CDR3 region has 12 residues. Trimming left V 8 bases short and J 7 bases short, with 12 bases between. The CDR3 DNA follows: TGTGCCAGCGGGCAGACTCGAAATGAGCAGTTCTTC. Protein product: CASGQTRNEQFF.

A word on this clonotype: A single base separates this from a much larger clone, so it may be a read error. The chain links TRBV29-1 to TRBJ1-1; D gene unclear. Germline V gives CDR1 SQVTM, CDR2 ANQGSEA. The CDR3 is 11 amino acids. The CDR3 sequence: CNVMMNTEAFF. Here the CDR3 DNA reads TGCAACGTGATGATGAACACTGAAGCTTTCTTT.

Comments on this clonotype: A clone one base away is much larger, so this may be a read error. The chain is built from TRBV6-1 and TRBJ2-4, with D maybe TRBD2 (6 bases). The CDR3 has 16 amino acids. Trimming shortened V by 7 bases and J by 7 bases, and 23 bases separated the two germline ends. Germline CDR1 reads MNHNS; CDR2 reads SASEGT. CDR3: CASTPLTGDGGNIQYF. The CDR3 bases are TGTGCCAGCACCCCACTCACCGGGGATGGGGGGAACATTCAGTACTTC.

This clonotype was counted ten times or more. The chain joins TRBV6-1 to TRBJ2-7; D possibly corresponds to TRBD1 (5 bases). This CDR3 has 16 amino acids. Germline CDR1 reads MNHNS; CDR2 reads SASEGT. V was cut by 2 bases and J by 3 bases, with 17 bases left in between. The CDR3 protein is CASSENGLARGYEQYF. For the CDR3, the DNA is TGTGCCAGCAGTGAAAACGGGTTGGCAAGGGGCTACGAGCAGTACTTC.

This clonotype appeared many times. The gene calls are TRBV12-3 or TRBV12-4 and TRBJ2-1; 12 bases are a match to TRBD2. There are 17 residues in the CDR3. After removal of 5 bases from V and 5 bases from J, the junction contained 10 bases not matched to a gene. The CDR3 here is CASSSPGLAGWDNEQFF. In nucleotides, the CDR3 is TGTGCCAGCAGTAGTCCGGGACTAGCGGGTTGGGACAATGAGCAGTTCTTC.

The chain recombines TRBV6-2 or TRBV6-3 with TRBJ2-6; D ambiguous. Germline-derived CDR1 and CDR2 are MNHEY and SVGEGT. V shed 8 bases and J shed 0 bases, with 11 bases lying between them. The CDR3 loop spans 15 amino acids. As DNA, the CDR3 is TGTGCCAGCGGCCTAGGAATCTCTGGGGCCAACGTCCTGACTTTC. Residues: CASGLGISGANVLTF.

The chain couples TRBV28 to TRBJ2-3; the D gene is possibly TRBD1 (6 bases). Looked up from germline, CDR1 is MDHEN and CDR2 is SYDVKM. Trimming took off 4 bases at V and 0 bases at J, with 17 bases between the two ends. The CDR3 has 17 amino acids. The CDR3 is CASSSGQGSKSTDTQYF. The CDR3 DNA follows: TGTGCCAGCAGTTCCGGGCAGGGGAGTAAAAGCACAGATACGCAGTATTTT.

CDR3 protein: CASSFSGSTQETQYF. In DNA form, the CDR3 reads TGCGCCAGCAGCTTCAGCGGGAGTACCCAAGAGACCCAGTACTTC. This chain connects TRBV5-1 to TRBJ2-5; 8 bases align to TRBD2. Germline CDR1 SGHRS, CDR2 YFSETQ. The J segment lost 1 base and the V segment lost 2 bases, leaving 4 bases of the junction unmatched. The length of the CDR3 is 15 residues.

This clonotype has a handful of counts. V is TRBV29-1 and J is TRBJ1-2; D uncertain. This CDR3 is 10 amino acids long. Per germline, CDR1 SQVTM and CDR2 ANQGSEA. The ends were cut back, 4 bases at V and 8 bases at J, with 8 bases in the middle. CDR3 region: CSVAPGGYTF. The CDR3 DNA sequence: TGCAGCGTTGCCCCGGGAGGCTACACCTTC.

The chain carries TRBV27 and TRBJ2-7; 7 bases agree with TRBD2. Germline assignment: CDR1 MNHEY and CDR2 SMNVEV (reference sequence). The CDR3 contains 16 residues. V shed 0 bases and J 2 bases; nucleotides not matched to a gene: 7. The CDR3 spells CASSLSPGGLPYEQYF. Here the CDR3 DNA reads TGTGCCAGCAGTTTATCGCCGGGAGGCCTCCCCTACGAGCAGTACTTC.

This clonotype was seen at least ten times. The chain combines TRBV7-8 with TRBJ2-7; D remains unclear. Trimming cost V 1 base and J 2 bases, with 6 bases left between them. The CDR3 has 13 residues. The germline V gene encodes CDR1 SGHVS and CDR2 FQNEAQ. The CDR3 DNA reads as TGTGCCAGCAGCTTAGACCTGACCTACGAGCAGTACTTC. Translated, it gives CASSLDLTYEQYF.

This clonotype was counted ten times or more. Written as DNA, the CDR3 is TGTGCCAGCAGCCTTCGACTAGCGGGGTCCTACGAGCAGTACTTC. Its translation is CASSLRLAGSYEQYF. V gene TRBV7-2 combines with J gene TRBJ2-7, with 11 bases that match TRBD2. The germline V gene has CDR1 SGHTA and CDR2 FQGNSA. The CDR3 covers 15 residues. Trimming removed 5 bases from V and 1 base from J; junction bases left unmatched: 4.

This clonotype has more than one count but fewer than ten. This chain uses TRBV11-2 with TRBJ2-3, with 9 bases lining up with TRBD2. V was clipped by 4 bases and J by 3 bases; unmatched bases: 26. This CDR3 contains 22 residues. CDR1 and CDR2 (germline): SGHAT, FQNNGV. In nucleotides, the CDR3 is TGTGCCAGCAGCTGGACCGGGACAGTCTACCGTAGCGGGAGAATTGGGACAGATACGCAGTATTTT. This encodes CASSWTGTVYRSGRIGTDTQYF.

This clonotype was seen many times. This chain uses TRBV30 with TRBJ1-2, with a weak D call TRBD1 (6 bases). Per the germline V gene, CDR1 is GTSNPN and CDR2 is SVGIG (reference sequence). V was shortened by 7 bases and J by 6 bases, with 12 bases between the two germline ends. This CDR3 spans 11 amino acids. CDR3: CALNRVHGYTF. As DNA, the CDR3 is TGTGCCTTGAACAGGGTCCATGGCTACACCTTC.